A selection of T cell receptor beta chains follows, all from one sample in a study of blood T cells in healthy people across ages. TCRdb redid the calling of the 5' RACE reads with MiXCR, one entry per CDR3 protein. The table includes 800,000 to 950,000 distinct CDR3 sequences, around 34% detected once. Sequencing was carried out using blood. These receptors were collected from a man younger than 35 in good health. The CDR3 runs from the conserved cysteine through the conserved F or W. D genes are given only for firm matches. Not every row has a clone size; where given, it reads once, few, many or a size class.

abundance: few
len: 14
j_gene: TRBJ2-5
v_gene: TRBV11-2
d_gene: TRBD1
CDR3aa: CVSTEGAGLKTQYF
CDR3nt: TGTGTCAGCACCGAGGGGGCAGGGCTGAAGACCCAGTACTTC

abundance: .
len: 15
j_gene: TRBJ2-3
v_gene: TRBV7-3
d_gene: .
CDR3aa: CASSFFAGRTDTQYF
CDR3nt: TGTGCCAGCAGCTTCTTCGCGGGCCGCACAGATACGCAGTATTTT

abundance: .
len: 14
j_gene: TRBJ1-5
v_gene: TRBV5-1
d_gene: TRBD1
CDR3aa: CASSLGQGTQPQHF
CDR3nt: TGCGCCAGCAGCTTGGGACAGGGCACCCAGCCCCAGCATTTT

abundance: .
len: 18
j_gene: TRBJ2-7
v_gene: TRBV12-3/TRBV12-4
d_gene: TRBD1
CDR3aa: CASSLALLQVRQGEEQYF
CDR3nt: TGTGCCAGCAGTTTAGCGCTTTTGCAGGTCCGCCAGGGGGAGGAGCAGTACTTC

abundance: few
len: 12
j_gene: TRBJ1-1
v_gene: TRBV12-3/TRBV12-4
d_gene: .
CDR3aa: CASSLYGVEAFF
CDR3nt: TGTGCCAGCAGTTTATACGGGGTTGAAGCTTTCTTT

abundance: .
len: 14
j_gene: TRBJ2-5
v_gene: TRBV5-1
d_gene: .
CDR3aa: CASSLAQGLETQYF
CDR3nt: TGCGCCAGCAGCTTGGCCCAGGGTTTGGAGACCCAGTACTTC

abundance: .
len: 14
j_gene: TRBJ2-5
v_gene: TRBV29-1
d_gene: TRBD1
CDR3aa: CSSYGDSVQETQYF
CDR3nt: TGCAGCTCCTACGGGGACAGCGTCCAAGAGACCCAGTACTTC

abundance: many
len: 15
j_gene: TRBJ2-3
v_gene: TRBV20-1
d_gene: TRBD2
CDR3aa: CSASQLAGTGDTQYF
CDR3nt: TGCAGTGCTTCCCAGTTAGCGGGGACCGGAGATACGCAGTATTTT

abundance: .
len: 12
j_gene: TRBJ2-7
v_gene: TRBV20-1
d_gene: TRBD2
CDR3aa: CSAASGFYEQYF
CDR3nt: TGCAGTGCGGCTAGCGGCTTCTACGAGCAGTACTTC

abundance: .
len: 12
j_gene: TRBJ2-2
v_gene: TRBV4-1
d_gene: .
CDR3aa: CASSHWLGELFF
CDR3nt: TGCGCCAGCAGCCATTGGCTGGGGGAGCTGTTTTTT

abundance: .
len: 16
j_gene: TRBJ2-7
v_gene: TRBV27
d_gene: .
CDR3aa: CASSLSGGSSSYEQYF
CDR3nt: TGTGCCAGCAGTTTATCGGGCGGGTCCAGTTCCTACGAGCAGTACTTC

abundance: many
len: 13
j_gene: TRBJ1-4
v_gene: TRBV10-3
d_gene: .
CDR3aa: CAISESRGEKLFF
CDR3nt: TGTGCCATCAGTGAGTCGAGGGGTGAAAAACTGTTTTTT

abundance: once
len: 13
j_gene: TRBJ2-1
v_gene: TRBV4-3
d_gene: .
CDR3aa: CASSPKAEGTQFF
CDR3nt: TGCGCCAGCAGCCCTAAGGCGGAAGGGACCCAGTTCTTC

abundance: .
len: 16
j_gene: TRBJ2-6
v_gene: TRBV4-3
d_gene: .
CDR3aa: CASSQEGTSGANVLTF
CDR3nt: TGCGCCAGCAGCCAAGAGGGAACCTCTGGGGCCAACGTCCTGACTTTC

abundance: .
len: 15
j_gene: TRBJ2-2
v_gene: TRBV11-2
d_gene: TRBD1
CDR3aa: CASSSWDRHTGELFF
CDR3nt: TGTGCCAGCAGCTCTTGGGACAGGCACACCGGGGAGCTGTTTTTT

abundance: .
len: 14
j_gene: TRBJ2-3
v_gene: TRBV19
d_gene: .
CDR3aa: CASSIQPIPGTQYF
CDR3nt: TGTGCCAGTAGTATACAGCCTATTCCAGGTACGCAGTATTTT

abundance: .
len: 11
j_gene: TRBJ2-1
v_gene: TRBV29-1
d_gene: .
CDR3aa: CSVVRGSEQFF
CDR3nt: TGCAGCGTTGTCAGGGGCAGTGAGCAGTTCTTC

abundance: many
len: 15
j_gene: TRBJ2-3
v_gene: TRBV4-2
d_gene: .
CDR3aa: CASSQLRGPWDTQYF
CDR3nt: TGTGCCAGCAGCCAACTCCGGGGACCTTGGGATACGCAGTATTTT

abundance: .
len: 13
j_gene: TRBJ2-7
v_gene: TRBV4-1
d_gene: .
CDR3aa: CASPVGVPYEQYF
CDR3nt: TGCGCCAGCCCCGTAGGGGTACCCTACGAGCAGTACTTC

abundance: .
len: 15
j_gene: TRBJ1-5
v_gene: TRBV6-5
d_gene: TRBD1
CDR3aa: CASSLTGDMGQPQHF
CDR3nt: TGTGCCAGCAGTCTTACAGGGGACATGGGTCAGCCCCAGCATTTT

abundance: few
len: 12
j_gene: TRBJ2-7
v_gene: TRBV30
d_gene: .
CDR3aa: CAWSPRGYEQYF
CDR3nt: TGTGCCTGGAGTCCCCGGGGCTACGAGCAGTACTTC

abundance: few
len: 15
j_gene: TRBJ2-1
v_gene: TRBV20-1
d_gene: TRBD2
CDR3aa: CSATETGTSGNEQFF
CDR3nt: TGCAGTGCTACCGAGACCGGGACTAGCGGCAATGAGCAGTTCTTC

abundance: few
len: 19
j_gene: TRBJ1-5
v_gene: TRBV6-2/TRBV6-3
d_gene: TRBD1
CDR3aa: CASSYRRDRGDYSNQPQHF
CDR3nt: TGTGCCAGCAGTTACCGCCGGGACAGGGGGGATTATAGCAATCAGCCCCAGCATTTT

abundance: .
len: 15
j_gene: TRBJ1-4
v_gene: TRBV2
d_gene: .
CDR3aa: CASKKEQTRNEKLFF
CDR3nt: TGTGCCAGCAAGAAGGAACAGACACGTAATGAAAAACTGTTTTTT

abundance: .
len: 15
j_gene: TRBJ2-5
v_gene: TRBV5-4
d_gene: .
CDR3aa: CASTSGGGREETQYF
CDR3nt: TGTGCCAGCACCAGCGGAGGGGGTCGGGAAGAGACCCAGTACTTC

abundance: .
len: 17
j_gene: TRBJ1-1
v_gene: TRBV14
d_gene: TRBD1
CDR3aa: CASNQDSTGTGNTEAFF
CDR3nt: TGTGCCAGCAACCAAGATTCGACAGGGACGGGGAACACTGAAGCTTTCTTT

abundance: .
len: 16
j_gene: TRBJ2-1
v_gene: TRBV6-5
d_gene: .
CDR3aa: CASSYLSRGSYNEQFF
CDR3nt: TGTGCCAGCAGTTACTTGTCCAGGGGATCCTACAATGAGCAGTTCTTC

abundance: .
len: 16
j_gene: TRBJ2-4
v_gene: TRBV27
d_gene: TRBD2
CDR3aa: CASKFRGVGAKNIQYF
CDR3nt: TGTGCCAGCAAATTCCGGGGGGTGGGAGCCAAAAACATTCAGTACTTC